The present T cell receptor beta chain was sequenced within a study of cytomegalovirus exposure and HLA in healthy donors. There are 15 residues in the CDR3. Germline-derived CDR1 and CDR2 are SGHRS and YFSETQ. V lost 4 bases and J lost 5; bases outside the gene matches: 10. PCR used 60 Vbeta primers and 13 Jbeta primers. Measured with immunoSEQ multiplex PCR; TCRdb has only the in-frame clones, and not every one. Of some 150,000 clones listed, roughly four fifths are singletons. The V call is TRBV5-1, the J call TRBJ2-5, with TRBD1 identical over 8 bases. Sample: PBMCs. The clonotype originates from a woman aged 40-49 years in good health and CMV-seronegative. CDR3 residues: CASSATQDRAETQYF. CDR3 nucleotide sequence: TGCGCCAGCAGCGCCACACAGGACAGGGCGGAGACCCAGTACTTC.